This entry is about one T cell receptor (beta chain). Its antigen is still unknown. These data come from a study of cytomegalovirus exposure and HLA in healthy donors. Study findings and constraints: The study listed some 160 cytomegalovirus-associated TCR beta chains.

This CDR3 has 14 amino acids. Sequenced by immunoSEQ multiplex PCR; TCRdb stores in-frame clones only, minus some. In the table there are 130,000 or so clones, about 90% of which are singletons. The sequencing input was PBMCs. The rearrangement joins TRBV21-1 to TRBJ2-5; TRBD1 is the table's D call, not checked against the DNA. TRBV21-1 is a recognized pseudogene. The TCR comes from a man in his thirties or forties in good health and CMV-seronegative. The DNA for the CDR3 is TGTGCCAGCAGACTCAGGATAATCGGAGAGACCCAGTACTTC. It is translated as CASRLRIIGETQYF.